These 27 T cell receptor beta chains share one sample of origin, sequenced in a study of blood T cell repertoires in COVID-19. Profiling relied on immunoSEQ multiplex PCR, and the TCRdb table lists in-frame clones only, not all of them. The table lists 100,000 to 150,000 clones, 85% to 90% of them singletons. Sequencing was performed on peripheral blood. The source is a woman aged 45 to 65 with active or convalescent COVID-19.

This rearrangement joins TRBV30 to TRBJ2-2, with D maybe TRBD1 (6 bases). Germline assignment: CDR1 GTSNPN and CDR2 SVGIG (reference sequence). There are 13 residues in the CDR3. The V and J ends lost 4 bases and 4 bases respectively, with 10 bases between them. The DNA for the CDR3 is TGTGCCTGGAAAGGCAGGGGCACCGGGGAGCTGTTTTTT. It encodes CAWKGRGTGELFF.

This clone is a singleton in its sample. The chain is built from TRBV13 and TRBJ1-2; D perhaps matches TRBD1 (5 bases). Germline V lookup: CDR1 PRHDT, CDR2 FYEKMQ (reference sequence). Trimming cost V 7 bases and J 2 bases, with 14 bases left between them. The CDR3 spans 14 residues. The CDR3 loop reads CASTPRTINYGYTF. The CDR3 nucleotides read TGTGCCAGCACCCCACGGACAATAAACTATGGCTACACCTTC.

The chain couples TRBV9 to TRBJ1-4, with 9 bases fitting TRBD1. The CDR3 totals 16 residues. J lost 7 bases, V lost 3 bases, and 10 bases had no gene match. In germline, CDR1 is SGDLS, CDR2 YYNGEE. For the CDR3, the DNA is TGTGCCAGCAGCGAAGAGGGGGACAGGGATGGTGAAAAACTGTTTTTT. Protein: CASSEEGDRDGEKLFF.

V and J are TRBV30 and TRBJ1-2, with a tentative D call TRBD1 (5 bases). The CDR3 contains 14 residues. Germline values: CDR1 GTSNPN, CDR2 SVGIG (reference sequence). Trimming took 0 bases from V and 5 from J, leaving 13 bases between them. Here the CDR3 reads CAWSVLDGGYGYTF. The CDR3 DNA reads TGTGCCTGGAGTGTACTAGACGGGGGATATGGCTACACCTTC.

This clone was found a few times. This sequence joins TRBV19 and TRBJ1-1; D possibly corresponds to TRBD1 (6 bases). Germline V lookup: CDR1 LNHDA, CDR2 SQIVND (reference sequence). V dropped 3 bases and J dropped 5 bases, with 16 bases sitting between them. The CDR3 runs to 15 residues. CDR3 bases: TGTGCCAGTAGTATGGGCAGGGGCGTGTGGACTGAAGCTTTCTTT. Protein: CASSMGRGVWTEAFF.

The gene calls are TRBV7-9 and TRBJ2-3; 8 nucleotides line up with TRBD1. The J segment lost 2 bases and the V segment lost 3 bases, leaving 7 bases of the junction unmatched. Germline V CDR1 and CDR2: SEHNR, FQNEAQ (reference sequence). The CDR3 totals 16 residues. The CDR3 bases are TGTGCCAGCAGCTTTGACAGGGGAGGACACACAGATACGCAGTATTTT. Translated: CASSFDRGGHTDTQYF.

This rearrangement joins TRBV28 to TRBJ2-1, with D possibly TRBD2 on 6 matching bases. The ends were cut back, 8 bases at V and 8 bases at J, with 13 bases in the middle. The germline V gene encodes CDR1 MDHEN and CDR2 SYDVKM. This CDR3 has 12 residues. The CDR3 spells CASRGRLDEQFF. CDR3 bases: TGTGCCAGCCGTGGGAGGCTAGATGAGCAGTTCTTC.

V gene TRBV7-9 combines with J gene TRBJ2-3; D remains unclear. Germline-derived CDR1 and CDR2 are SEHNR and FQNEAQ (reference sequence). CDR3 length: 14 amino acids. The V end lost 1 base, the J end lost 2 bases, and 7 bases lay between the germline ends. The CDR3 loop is CASSLVGLTDTQYF. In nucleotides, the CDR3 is TGTGCCAGCAGCTTAGTGGGCCTCACAGATACGCAGTATTTT.

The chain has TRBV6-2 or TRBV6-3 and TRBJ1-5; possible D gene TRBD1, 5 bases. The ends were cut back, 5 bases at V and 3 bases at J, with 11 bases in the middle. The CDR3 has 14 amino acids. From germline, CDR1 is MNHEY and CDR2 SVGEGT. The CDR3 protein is CASSAQGINQPQHF. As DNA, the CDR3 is TGTGCCAGCAGTGCCCAGGGAATCAATCAGCCCCAGCATTTT.

The CDR3 spells CASSRGYNQPQHF. Here the CDR3 DNA reads TGTGCCAGCAGTAGGGGTTACAATCAGCCCCAGCATTTT. The J gene is TRBJ1-5, the V gene TRBV28; TRBD1 might be the D (5 bases). V was trimmed by 5 bases and J by 3 bases, leaving 8 bases between them. The CDR3 spans 13 residues. CDR1 is MDHEN, CDR2 SYDVKM, per germline.

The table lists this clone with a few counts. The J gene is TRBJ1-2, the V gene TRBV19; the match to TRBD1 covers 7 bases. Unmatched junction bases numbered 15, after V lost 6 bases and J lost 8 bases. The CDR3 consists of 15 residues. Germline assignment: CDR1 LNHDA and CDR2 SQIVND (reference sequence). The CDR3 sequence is CASSPPIGDRGGYTF. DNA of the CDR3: TGTGCCAGTAGCCCTCCTATCGGGGACAGAGGAGGCTACACCTTC.

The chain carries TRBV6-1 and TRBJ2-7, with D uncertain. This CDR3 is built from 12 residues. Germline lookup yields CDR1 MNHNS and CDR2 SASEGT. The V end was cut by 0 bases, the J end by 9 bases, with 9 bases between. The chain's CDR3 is CASSEARAGQYF. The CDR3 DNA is TGTGCCAGCAGTGAAGCGCGAGCAGGGCAGTACTTC.

In nucleotides, the CDR3 is TGTGCCAGCAGCTCTACCCGGACTAGCGGGGTGAACACCGGGGAGCTGTTTTTT. Translating gives CASSSTRTSGVNTGELFF. The chain joins TRBV7-3 to TRBJ2-2; TRBD2 aligns across 12 bases. The germline V gene encodes CDR1 SGHTA and CDR2 FQGTGA. This CDR3 is 18 amino acids long. Trimming took 4 bases from V and 1 from J; bases not matched to a gene: 7.

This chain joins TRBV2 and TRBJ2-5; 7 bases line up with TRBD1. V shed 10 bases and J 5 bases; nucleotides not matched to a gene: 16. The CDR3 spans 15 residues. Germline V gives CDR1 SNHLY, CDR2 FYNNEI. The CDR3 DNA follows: TGTGCCACCCAGAGGGGAAGGGGGCCCCACGAGACCCAGTACTTC. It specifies CATQRGRGPHETQYF.

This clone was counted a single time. The CDR3 DNA reads as TGTGCCAGCAGTCGGGGACTAGCGGGAGTCCAGTATTTT. It is translated as CASSRGLAGVQYF. The chain uses TRBV6-2 or TRBV6-3 and TRBJ2-3, with 14 bases that match TRBD2. Germline trimming cut 5 bases from V and 12 bases from J; bases unmatched to any gene: 4. Germline V lookup: CDR1 MNHEY, CDR2 SVGEGT. The CDR3 consists of 13 residues.

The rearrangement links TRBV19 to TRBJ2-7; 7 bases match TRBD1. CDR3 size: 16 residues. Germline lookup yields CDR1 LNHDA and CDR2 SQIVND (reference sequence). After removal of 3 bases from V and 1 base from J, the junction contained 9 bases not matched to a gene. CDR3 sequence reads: CASSILRAGGSYEQYF. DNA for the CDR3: TGTGCCAGTAGTATTTTGAGAGCAGGGGGTTCCTACGAGCAGTACTTC.

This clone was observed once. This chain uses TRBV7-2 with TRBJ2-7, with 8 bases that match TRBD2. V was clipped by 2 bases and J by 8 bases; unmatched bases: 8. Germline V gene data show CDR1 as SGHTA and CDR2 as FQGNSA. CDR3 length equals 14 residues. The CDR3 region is CASSLLAGGGQQYF. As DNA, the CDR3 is TGTGCCAGCAGCTTATTGGCGGGAGGAGGTCAGCAGTACTTC.

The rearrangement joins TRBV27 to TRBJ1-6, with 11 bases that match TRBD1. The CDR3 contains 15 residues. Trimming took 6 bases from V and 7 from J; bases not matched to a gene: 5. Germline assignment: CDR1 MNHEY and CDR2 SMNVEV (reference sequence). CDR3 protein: CASSTGTGGNSPLHF. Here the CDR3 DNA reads TGTGCCAGCAGCACGGGGACAGGGGGGAATTCACCCCTCCACTTT.

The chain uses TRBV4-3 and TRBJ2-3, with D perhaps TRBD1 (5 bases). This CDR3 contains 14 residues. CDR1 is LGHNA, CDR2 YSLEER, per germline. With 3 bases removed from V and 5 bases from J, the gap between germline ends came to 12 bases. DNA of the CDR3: TGCGCCAGCAGCCATACCCACAGGCAAGATACGCAGTATTTT. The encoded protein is CASSHTHRQDTQYF.

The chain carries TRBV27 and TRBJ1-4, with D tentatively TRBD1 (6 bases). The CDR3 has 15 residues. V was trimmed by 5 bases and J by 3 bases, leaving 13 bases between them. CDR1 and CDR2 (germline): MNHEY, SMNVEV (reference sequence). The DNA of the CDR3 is TGTGCCAGCAGTCCCCCCAGGGGACCTAATGAAAAACTGTTTTTT. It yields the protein CASSPPRGPNEKLFF.

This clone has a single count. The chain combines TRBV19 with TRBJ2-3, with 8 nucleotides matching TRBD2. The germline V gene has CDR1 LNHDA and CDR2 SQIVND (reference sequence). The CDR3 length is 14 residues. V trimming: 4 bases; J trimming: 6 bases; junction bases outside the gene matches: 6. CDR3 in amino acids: CASSSSGTSDTQYF. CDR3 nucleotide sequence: TGTGCCAGTAGTAGTAGCGGGACATCCGATACGCAGTATTTT.

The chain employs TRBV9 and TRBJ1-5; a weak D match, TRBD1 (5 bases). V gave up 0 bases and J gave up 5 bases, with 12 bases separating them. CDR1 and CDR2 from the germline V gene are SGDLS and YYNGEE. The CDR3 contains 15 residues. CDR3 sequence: CASSVDGTGDQPQHF. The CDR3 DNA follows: TGTGCCAGCAGCGTAGACGGAACGGGGGATCAGCCCCAGCATTTT.

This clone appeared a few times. The CDR3 region is CATSPNSFADNEQFF. The CDR3 DNA is TGTGCCACCAGCCCTAACTCATTCGCCGACAATGAGCAGTTCTTC. The chain carries TRBV15 and TRBJ2-1; unclear D gene. The CDR3 is 15 amino acids. Germline values: CDR1 LNHNV, CDR2 YYDKDF (reference sequence). Trimming took off 5 bases at V and 5 bases at J, with 16 bases between the two ends.

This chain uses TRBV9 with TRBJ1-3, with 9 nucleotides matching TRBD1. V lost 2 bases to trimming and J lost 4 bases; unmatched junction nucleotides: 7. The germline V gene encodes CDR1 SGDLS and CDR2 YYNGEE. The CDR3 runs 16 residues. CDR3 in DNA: TGTGCCAGCAGCGTGACACAGGGGGCGGGAGGAAACACCATATATTTT. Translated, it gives CASSVTQGAGGNTIYF.

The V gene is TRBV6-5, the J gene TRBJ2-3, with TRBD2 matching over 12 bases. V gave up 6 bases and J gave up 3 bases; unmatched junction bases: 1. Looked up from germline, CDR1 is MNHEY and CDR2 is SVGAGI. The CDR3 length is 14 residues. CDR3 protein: CASRGLAGTDTQYF. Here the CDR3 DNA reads TGTGCCAGCAGAGGACTAGCGGGGACAGATACGCAGTATTTT.

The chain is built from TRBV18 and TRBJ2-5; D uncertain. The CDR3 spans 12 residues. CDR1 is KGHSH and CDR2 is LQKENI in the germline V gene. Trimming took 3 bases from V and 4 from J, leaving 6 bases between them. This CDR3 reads CASSPLRETQYF. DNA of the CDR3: TGTGCCAGCTCACCTCTTCGAGAGACCCAGTACTTC.

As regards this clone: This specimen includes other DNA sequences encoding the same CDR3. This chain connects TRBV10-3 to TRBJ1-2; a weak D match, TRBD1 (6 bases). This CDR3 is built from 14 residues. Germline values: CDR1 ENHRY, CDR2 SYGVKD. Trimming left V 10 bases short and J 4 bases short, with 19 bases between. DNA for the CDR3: TGTGCCAGTACGCAGTTACAGGGAAGCTATGGCTACACCTTC. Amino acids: CASTQLQGSYGYTF.